The T cell receptor beta chain described here comes from a study of blood T cell repertoires in COVID-19. Original methodology: Quantification of nucleated cells was approximated via reference gene primer amplification. Clones were sequenced by immunoSEQ multiplex PCR, and TCRdb holds only the in-frame ones, with some missing. Clone size and the V and J calls come from that table; the DNA yielded D and trimming. The table lists approximately 500,000 clones, 89% of them singletons. V gave up 0 bases and J gave up 2 bases, with 7 bases separating them. Germline CDR1 is MNHNY and CDR2 is SVGAGI (reference sequence). The length of the CDR3 is 14 residues. Comment on this clone: The sample contains more than one DNA sequence encoding this CDR3.

This chain uses TRBV6-6 with TRBJ1-2, with D tentatively TRBD1 (5 bases). This sequence originates from a man in his late teens or twenties with COVID-19, enrolled during active disease. The sample taken for sequencing was peripheral blood. In DNA, the CDR3 is TGTGCCAGCAGTTACTCGGGGGGGAACTATGGCTACACCTTC. Translation gives CASSYSGGNYGYTF.